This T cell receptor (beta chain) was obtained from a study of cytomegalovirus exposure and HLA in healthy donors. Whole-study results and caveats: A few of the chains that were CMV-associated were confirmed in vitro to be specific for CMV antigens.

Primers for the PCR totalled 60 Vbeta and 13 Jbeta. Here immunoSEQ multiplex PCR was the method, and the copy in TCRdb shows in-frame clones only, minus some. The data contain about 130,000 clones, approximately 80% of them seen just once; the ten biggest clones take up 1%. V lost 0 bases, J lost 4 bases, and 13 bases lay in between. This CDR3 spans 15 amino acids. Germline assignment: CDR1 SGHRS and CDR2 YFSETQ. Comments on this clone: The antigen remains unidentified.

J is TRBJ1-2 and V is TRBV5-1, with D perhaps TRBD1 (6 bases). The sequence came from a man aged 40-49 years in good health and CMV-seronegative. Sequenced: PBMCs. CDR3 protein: CASSLGVGGPYGYTF. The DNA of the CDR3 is TGCGCCAGCAGCTTGGGGGTAGGGGGACCCTATGGCTACACCTTC.